This TCR beta chain was recorded in a study of metastatic and nonmetastatic thyroid tumors. The wider study: The authors compared repertoires across blood and tumor or nodule tissue from malignant and benign thyroid patients.

Thyroid surgery was performed in patients who had received no treatment beforehand. As to this clone: Its specificity is unknown.

Notes on the study in general: Malignant thyroid tumors reportedly exceeded benign nodules significantly in TCR beta diversity, with the difference appearing in blood and tumor.

As originally analysed: The distant-metastasis classifier for papillary thyroid cancer was built from CDR3 differences across clinicopathological groups. MiXCR re-clonotyped the PCR reads for TCRdb. It is TCRdb's table, rather than the study itself, that gives the V and J calls and clone size. Among about 15,000 clones listed, roughly 25% were seen once. What was sequenced was tumor tissue. The sequence was collected from a female donor with papillary thyroid cancer or a benign thyroid nodule (not recorded which). Some clones in this sample may be carry-over from other donors' samples.

The CDR3 is CASSPLGEGTMGYTF. CDR3 coding DNA: TGTGCCAGCAGTCCCCTCGGAGAGGGGACTATGGGCTACACCTTC. The chain combines TRBV28 with TRBJ1-2; possibly TRBD1 for D (5 bases). This CDR3 has 15 amino acids. Germline V gene sequence: CDR1 MDHEN, CDR2 SYDVKM. V was trimmed by 5 bases and J by 8 bases, leaving 21 bases between them.